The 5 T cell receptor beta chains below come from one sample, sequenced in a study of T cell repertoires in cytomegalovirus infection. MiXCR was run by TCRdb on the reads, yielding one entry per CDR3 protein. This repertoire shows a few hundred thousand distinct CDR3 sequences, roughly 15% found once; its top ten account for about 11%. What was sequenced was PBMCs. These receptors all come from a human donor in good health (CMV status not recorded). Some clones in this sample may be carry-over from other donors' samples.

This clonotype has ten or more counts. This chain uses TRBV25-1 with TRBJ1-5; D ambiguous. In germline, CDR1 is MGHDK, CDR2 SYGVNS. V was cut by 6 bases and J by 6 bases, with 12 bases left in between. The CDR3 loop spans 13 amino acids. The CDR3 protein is CASSQTGGQPQHF. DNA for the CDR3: TGTGCCAGCAGCCAGACCGGCGGTCAGCCCCAGCATTTT.

CDR3 sequence (DNA): TGCGCCAGCAGCCAGGCCGGGGACAGGGACTATGGCTACACCTTC. Translation gives CASSQAGDRDYGYTF. This chain joins TRBV4-3 and TRBJ1-2; TRBD1 aligns across 9 bases. The CDR3 sequence is 15 residues long. Unmatched junction bases numbered 5, after V lost 3 bases and J lost 3 bases. CDR1 LGHNA and CDR2 YSLEER come from the germline V gene.

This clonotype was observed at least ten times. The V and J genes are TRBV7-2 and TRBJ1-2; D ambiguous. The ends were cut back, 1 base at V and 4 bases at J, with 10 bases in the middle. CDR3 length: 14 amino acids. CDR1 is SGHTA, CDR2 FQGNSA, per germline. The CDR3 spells CASSLDRGSYGYTF. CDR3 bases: TGTGCCAGCAGCTTAGACCGGGGTTCCTATGGCTACACCTTC.

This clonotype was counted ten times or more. CDR3 DNA sequence: TGTGCCAGCAGCTTTAGGCGGGACACTGAAGCTTTCTTT. This codes for CASSFRRDTEAFF. This chain joins TRBV13 and TRBJ1-1; D uncertain. Germline loops: CDR1 PRHDT, CDR2 FYEKMQ (reference sequence). Deletions cut 3 bases from V and 3 bases from J, with 8 bases between. CDR3 size: 13 residues.

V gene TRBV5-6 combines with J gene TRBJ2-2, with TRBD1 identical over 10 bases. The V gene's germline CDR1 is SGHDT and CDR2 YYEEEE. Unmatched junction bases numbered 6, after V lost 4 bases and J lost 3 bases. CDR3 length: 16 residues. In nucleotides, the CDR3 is TGTGCCAGCAGCCTCGGACAGGGGGTTGACACCGGGGAGCTGTTTTTT. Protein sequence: CASSLGQGVDTGELFF.